Presented here are 32 T cell receptor beta chains from one specimen sequenced in a study of CD8 T cells in ankylosing spondylitis (TCRdb year 2017). The library came from 5' RACE. Data came from an Illumina HiSeq 2500. The raw public reads went through TCRdb reprocessing: fastp at Q25, MiXCR clone calling, in-frame beta chains kept. Under each unique CDR3 protein, matching rows form one entry showing the most common genes and DNA. For this sample the table gives around 210,000 distinct CDR3 sequences, of which less than 9.5% were detected only once. The ten largest clones represent 4.8% of the sample. Sequences were obtained from blood, either unsorted or a sorted T cell fraction (not recorded which). These TCRs come from a female donor with ankylosing spondylitis or in good health (not recorded which).

This clonotype was counted ten times or more. J is TRBJ1-1 and V is TRBV5-1; no definite D call. The length of the CDR3 is 14 residues. Between the trimmed V and J ends, which lost 6 bases and 0 bases, there was a span of 12 bases. Germline V lookup: CDR1 SGHRS, CDR2 YFSETQ. CDR3 DNA sequence: TGCGCCAGCACCGAGGGCCCCATGAACACTGAAGCTTTCTTT. Protein sequence: CASTEGPMNTEAFF.

The rearrangement links TRBV7-9 to TRBJ1-6; D call uncertain. This CDR3 is 15 amino acids long. Trimming left V 5 bases short and J 5 bases short, with 13 bases between. The germline V gene has CDR1 SEHNR and CDR2 FQNEAQ (reference sequence). The CDR3 protein is CASSLGRPDNSPLHF. DNA for the CDR3: TGTGCCAGCAGCCTGGGCCGGCCCGATAATTCACCCCTCCACTTT.

This clonotype has at least ten counts. The rearrangement uses TRBV11-2 and TRBJ2-3, with D maybe TRBD2 (6 bases). The V and J ends lost 5 bases and 2 bases respectively, with 14 bases between them. Germline V CDR1 and CDR2: SGHAT, FQNNGV. The CDR3 consists of 15 residues. The CDR3 reads CASSATRTNTDTQYF. In nucleotides, the CDR3 is TGTGCCAGCAGCGCTACCCGGACTAACACAGATACGCAGTATTTT.

This clonotype was detected ten times or more. This chain links TRBV2 with TRBJ2-7; TRBD2 might be the D (6 bases). The CDR3 loop spans 13 amino acids. The V end lost 8 bases, the J end lost 1 base, and 12 bases lay between the germline ends. CDR1 is SNHLY and CDR2 is FYNNEI in the germline V gene. CDR3 in amino acids: CASGGTPSYEQYF. The CDR3 DNA is TGTGCCAGCGGCGGGACTCCGTCCTACGAGCAGTACTTC.

This clonotype was seen a few times. The chain recombines TRBV11-3 with TRBJ2-1; D uncertain. This CDR3 has 14 residues. Germline V lookup: CDR1 SGHNT, CDR2 YENEEA. V shed 5 bases and J shed 6 bases, with 14 bases lying between them. CDR3 bases: TGTGCCAGCAGCCCCGCCGGAGAAGGCAATGAGCAGTTCTTC. This gives the protein CASSPAGEGNEQFF.

This clonotype was counted at least ten times. The chain recombines TRBV12-3 or TRBV12-4 with TRBJ2-2; D is perhaps TRBD1 (7 bases). This CDR3 has 15 residues. V lost 4 bases to trimming and J lost 5 bases, with 14 bases between them. CDR3 sequence: CASSYTGAGTGELFF. The DNA of the CDR3 is TGTGCCAGCAGTTATACAGGGGCGGGGACCGGGGAGCTGTTTTTT.

This clonotype came up many times. The chain combines TRBV20-1 with TRBJ2-7; TRBD1 matches at 8 bases. This CDR3 is built from 13 residues. Per the germline V gene, CDR1 is DFQATT and CDR2 is SNEGSKA (reference sequence). The trim removed 6 bases at V and 5 bases at J, leaving 9 bases unmatched. The CDR3 DNA sequence: TGCAGTGCAGCCGGGACAGGAGGGGACGAGCAGTACTTC. Translated, it gives CSAAGTGGDEQYF.

Relative to its sample, this clonotype is medium-sized. This rearrangement joins TRBV29-1 to TRBJ1-1, with D uncertain. The V gene's germline CDR1 is SQVTM and CDR2 ANQGSEA. The CDR3 is 11 residues long. Trimming shortened V by 1 base and J by 0 bases, and 0 bases separated the two germline ends. Written as DNA, the CDR3 is TGCAGCGTTGAAGTGAACACTGAAGCTTTCTTT. Translation: CSVEVNTEAFF.

This clonotype was counted at least ten times. The rearrangement uses TRBV5-1 and TRBJ2-7, with TRBD2 matching over 9 bases. Germline CDR1 SGHRS, CDR2 YFSETQ. The CDR3 runs 16 residues. The trim removed 0 bases at V and 6 bases at J, leaving 10 bases unmatched. CDR3 region: CASSLAGGSGRSEQYF. The CDR3 DNA is TGCGCCAGCAGCTTGGCCGGAGGTAGCGGGAGAAGCGAGCAGTACTTC.

This clonotype occurred a few times. The chain's CDR3 is CASSSAGTSNQPQHF. The CDR3 region has the DNA TGTGCCAGCAGCTCCGCCGGGACTAGCAATCAGCCCCAGCATTTT. The rearrangement uses TRBV7-2 and TRBJ1-5; tentative D call: TRBD1 (5 bases). The length of the CDR3 is 15 residues. The V end lost 4 bases, the J end lost 0 bases, and 10 bases lay between the germline ends. From germline, CDR1 is SGHTA and CDR2 FQGNSA.

The genes are TRBV19 and TRBJ2-1; 10 nucleotides match TRBD2. This CDR3 comprises 15 residues. V lost 2 bases and J lost 9; bases outside the gene matches: 7. Germline values: CDR1 LNHDA, CDR2 SQIVND (reference sequence). This CDR3 reads CASSIRSGRSGEQFF. The CDR3 DNA reads as TGTGCCAGTAGTATACGTAGCGGGAGGTCCGGTGAGCAGTTCTTC.

On this clonotype: A much more abundant neighbour one base away suggests this may be a read error. The V and J genes are TRBV5-6 and TRBJ2-3; tentatively, D is TRBD2 (6 bases). The germline gives CDR1 SGHDT, CDR2 YYEEEE. There are 17 residues in the CDR3. Trimming removed 6 bases at V and 6 bases at J, with 26 bases between. This CDR3 reads CASNFRIGIAELDTQYF. Written as DNA, the CDR3 is TGTGCCAGCAACTTCAGGATCGGGATAGCGGAGTTGGATACGCAGTATTTT. Looking up the rest from reference TRBV5-6 and TRBJ2-3 gives the full variable domain: DAGVTQSPTHLIKTRGQQVTLRCSPKSGHDTVSWYQQALGQGPQFIFQYYEEEERQRGNFPDRFSGHQFPNYSSELNVNALLLGDSALYLCASNFRIGIAELDTQYFGPGTRLTVL.

This clonotype was counted many times. The V call is TRBV12-3 or TRBV12-4, the J call TRBJ1-2, with a tentative D call TRBD1 (5 bases). The CDR3 sequence is 13 residues long. The V and J ends lost 2 bases and 4 bases respectively, with 8 bases between them. The CDR3 nucleotides are TGTGCCAGCAGTTTAAAGGGGACCTATGGCTACACCTTC. Translating it yields CASSLKGTYGYTF.

The sample holds many counts of this clonotype. The chain has TRBV5-4 and TRBJ2-1, with D maybe TRBD1 (5 bases). V was trimmed by 0 bases and J by 10 bases, leaving 11 bases between them. Germline CDR1 and CDR2: SGHNT and YYREEE (reference sequence). The CDR3 is made up of 13 amino acids. The CDR3 DNA follows: TGTGCCAGCAGCTTGGCTGGGGCCGGAGAGCAGTTCTTC. Translated: CASSLAGAGEQFF.

This chain joins TRBV20-1 and TRBJ2-1; D is uncertain. Looked up from germline, CDR1 is DFQATT and CDR2 is SNEGSKA (reference sequence). This CDR3 is 12 amino acids long. Deletions cut 3 bases from V and 7 bases from J, with 10 bases between. The CDR3 bases are TGCAGTGCTAGCATCCAGCAAAATGAGCAGTTCTTC. It encodes CSASIQQNEQFF.

This clonotype was observed at least ten times. The rearrangement joins TRBV19 to TRBJ1-1, with a weak D call TRBD1 (5 bases). The CDR3 is made up of 13 amino acids. V was pared by 0 bases and J by 5 bases, with 7 bases between. In germline, CDR1 is LNHDA, CDR2 SQIVND (reference sequence). This CDR3 reads CASSIDAGTEAFF. As DNA, the CDR3 is TGTGCCAGTAGTATAGATGCAGGGACTGAAGCTTTCTTT.

Concerning this clonotype: This may be a read error: a much more frequent sequence differs by one nucleotide. The J gene is TRBJ2-1, the V gene TRBV5-4, with TRBD2 as a possible D gene (6 bases). There are 18 residues in the CDR3. The V and J ends lost 0 bases and 7 bases respectively, with 23 bases between them. Germline lookup yields CDR1 SGHNT and CDR2 YYREEE (reference sequence). This CDR3 reads CASSLGGITPSDGNEQFF. Here the CDR3 DNA reads TGTGCCAGCAGCTTGGGAGGTATCACGCCTAGCGACGGGAATGAGCAGTTCTTC.

The V gene is TRBV19, the J gene TRBJ2-1; tentatively, D is TRBD1 (6 bases). The germline V gene encodes CDR1 LNHDA and CDR2 SQIVND (reference sequence). The CDR3 spans 15 residues. Trimming left V 7 bases short and J 6 bases short, with 19 bases between. DNA for the CDR3: TGTGCCAGTATGGCCAAACGGGACACAAGCAATGAGCAGTTCTTC. Its protein product is CASMAKRDTSNEQFF.

This clonotype occurred many times. The chain joins TRBV6-2 or TRBV6-3 to TRBJ2-2, with 10 bases that match TRBD2. The germline CDR1 and CDR2 sequences are MNHEY and SVGEGT. The V gene end was trimmed by 7 bases and the J gene end by 2 bases; junction bases not matched to a gene: 4. This CDR3 comprises 15 residues. CDR3 DNA: TGTGCCAGCACTGGACTAGCGGTAAACACCGGGGAGCTGTTTTTT. Translation gives CASTGLAVNTGELFF.

A single count supports this clonotype. Mismatch with germline at one junction end may stem from a read error. The chain employs TRBV7-2 and TRBJ2-4; 9 bases match TRBD1. Germline V gene sequence: CDR1 SGHTA, CDR2 FQGNSA. This CDR3 region has 15 residues. CDR3 sequence reads: CVSSLQGARGNIQYF. In DNA form, the CDR3 reads TGTGTCAGCAGCCTACAGGGGGCCCGTGGAAACATTCAGTACTTC.

The chain joins TRBV11-3 to TRBJ2-1, with D possibly matching TRBD2 (5 bases). Germline V gene data show CDR1 as SGHNT and CDR2 as YENEEA. Trimming pared 5 bases from V and 0 bases from J, leaving 14 bases between. This CDR3 has 16 amino acids. CDR3 nucleotide sequence: TGTGCCAGCAGCCCCCGTACGGGAATCTCCTACAATGAGCAGTTCTTC. This codes for CASSPRTGISYNEQFF.

Note on this clonotype: This may come from a read error, since a much larger clone is one base off. The rearrangement joins TRBV20-1 to TRBJ2-3; a weak D match, TRBD1 (5 bases). Germline V CDR1 and CDR2: DFQATT, SNEGSKA (reference sequence). The CDR3 is made up of 12 amino acids. The V end lost 7 bases, the J end lost 11 bases, and 19 bases lay between the germline ends. The CDR3 spells CSVRNRGIGQYF. CDR3 DNA sequence: TGCAGTGTGCGGAATAGGGGTATCGGGCAGTATTTT.

This clonotype was counted ten times or more. The chain combines TRBV12-3 or TRBV12-4 with TRBJ2-1; D unresolved. The CDR3 sequence is 16 residues long. The V end lost 1 base, the J end lost 0 bases, and 10 bases lay between the germline ends. The CDR3 DNA reads as TGTGCCAGCAGTTTAGTCCTAGGACCCTCCTACAATGAGCAGTTCTTC. It codes for CASSLVLGPSYNEQFF.

The chain uses TRBV11-1 and TRBJ2-1; 16 nucleotides match TRBD2. This CDR3 spans 17 amino acids. Germline CDR1 reads SGHAT; CDR2 reads FQDESV (reference sequence). Trimming took 2 bases from V and 7 from J; bases not matched to a gene: 5. The DNA of the CDR3 is TGTGCCAGCAGCTTACGATTGGGACTAGCGGGAGGGAATGAGCAGTTCTTC. Translated: CASSLRLGLAGGNEQFF.

This clonotype appeared many times. This chain's CDR3 is CASSQDKRTGTYNSPLHF. CDR3 bases: TGCGCCAGCAGCCAAGATAAAAGGACCGGGACGTATAATTCACCCCTCCACTTT. The V call is TRBV4-3, the J call TRBJ1-6; D is possibly TRBD1 (5 bases). The CDR3 loop spans 18 amino acids. Trimming took off 0 bases at V and 4 bases at J, with 16 bases between the two ends. The germline V gene has CDR1 LGHNA and CDR2 YSLEER.

At least ten counts were recorded for this clonotype. The CDR3 reads CASSQGAQVTEAFF. The CDR3 DNA reads as TGTGCCAGCAGCCAAGGGGCTCAGGTGACTGAAGCTTTCTTT. The chain employs TRBV3-1 and TRBJ1-1; D is unclear. Trimming took off 1 base at V and 5 bases at J, with 11 bases between the two ends. Germline loops: CDR1 LGHDT, CDR2 YNNKEL (reference sequence). CDR3 length equals 14 residues.

In its sample, this clonotype was seen many times. The rearrangement links TRBV5-1 to TRBJ2-7, with 8 nucleotides matching TRBD2. Unmatched junction bases numbered 18, after V lost 4 bases and J lost 6 bases. CDR3 length equals 17 residues. In germline, CDR1 is SGHRS, CDR2 YFSETQ. The CDR3 nucleotides are TGCGCCAGCAGCCCCGTGGGGGTGGCCAGCGGGAGTGGCGAGCAGTACTTC. Translated, it gives CASSPVGVASGSGEQYF.

This clonotype was recorded many times. The V call is TRBV24-1, the J call TRBJ2-1; unclear D gene. V lost 2 bases, J lost 2 bases, and 9 bases lay in between. This CDR3 has 15 residues. Germline-derived CDR1 and CDR2 are KGHDR and SFDVKD. The DNA for the CDR3 is TGTGCCACCAGTGATTCGAGAAGGGCCTACAATGAGCAGTTCTTC. Encoded protein: CATSDSRRAYNEQFF.

On this clonotype itself: A much larger clone lies a single base off, so this may be a read error. This chain uses TRBV7-6 with TRBJ2-2; 8 positions agree with TRBD1. Germline CDR1 and CDR2: SGHVS and FNYEAQ. This CDR3 has 14 residues. The CDR3: CTSSPGQGGGELFF. DNA for the CDR3: TGTACCAGCAGCCCCGGACAGGGAGGAGGGGAGCTGTTTTTT.

The V and J genes are TRBV7-2 and TRBJ2-1; 9 bases agree with TRBD2. J gave up 8 bases and V 6 bases, and 17 bases lay outside the gene matches. The V gene's germline CDR1 is SGHTA and CDR2 FQGNSA. CDR3 length: 17 residues. The CDR3 is CASSFPRLGGRADEQFF. The CDR3 bases are TGTGCCAGCAGTTTTCCTCGCCTGGGCGGGAGGGCAGATGAGCAGTTCTTC. The complete variable domain, with remaining parts taken from reference TRBV7-2 and TRBJ2-1, reads GAGVSQSPSNKVTEKGKDVELRCDPISGHTALYWYRQSLGQGLEFLIYFQGNSAPDKSGLPSDRFSAERTGGSVSTLTIQRTQQEDSAVYLCASSFPRLGGRADEQFFGPGTRLTVL.

The sample holds many counts of this clonotype. V and J are TRBV6-5 and TRBJ1-4, with unresolved D. The V end lost 4 bases, the J end lost 8 bases, and 11 bases lay between the germline ends. This CDR3 comprises 13 residues. The germline CDR1 and CDR2 sequences are MNHEY and SVGAGI. CDR3 nucleotide sequence: TGTGCCAGCAGTTCCCTCCCCCCGGAAAAACTGTTTTTT. It encodes CASSSLPPEKLFF.

The chain joins TRBV7-2 to TRBJ2-1; 13 bases align to TRBD2. The V gene's germline CDR1 is SGHTA and CDR2 FQGNSA. The CDR3 contains 17 residues. V lost 2 bases and J lost 8; bases outside the gene matches: 9. The DNA for the CDR3 is TGTGCCAGCAGCTTACCCCGGACTAGCGGGAGTAAGGATGAGCAGTTCTTC. Its translation is CASSLPRTSGSKDEQFF.